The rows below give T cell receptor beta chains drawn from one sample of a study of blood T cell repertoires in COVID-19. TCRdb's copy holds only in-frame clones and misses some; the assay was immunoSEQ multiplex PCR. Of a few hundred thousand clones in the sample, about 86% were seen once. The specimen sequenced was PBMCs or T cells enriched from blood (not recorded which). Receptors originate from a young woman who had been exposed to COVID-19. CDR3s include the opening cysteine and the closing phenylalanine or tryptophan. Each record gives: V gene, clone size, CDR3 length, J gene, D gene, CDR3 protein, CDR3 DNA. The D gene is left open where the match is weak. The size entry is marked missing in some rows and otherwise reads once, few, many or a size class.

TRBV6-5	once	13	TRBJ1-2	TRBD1	CASRQGGGYGYTF	TGTGCCAGCAGGCAGGGGGGTGGCTATGGCTACACCTTC
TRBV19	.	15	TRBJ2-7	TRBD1	CASRAGTGATYEQYF	TGTGCCAGTAGGGCCGGGACAGGGGCTACCTACGAGCAGTACTTC
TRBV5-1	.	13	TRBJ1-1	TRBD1	CASCGQGGTEAFF	TGCGCCAGCTGCGGACAGGGCGGCACTGAAGCTTTCTTT
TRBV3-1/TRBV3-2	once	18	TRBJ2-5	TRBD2	CASSQPPGLAGHQETQYF	TGTGCCAGCAGCCAACCTCCGGGACTAGCGGGGCACCAAGAGACCCAGTACTTC
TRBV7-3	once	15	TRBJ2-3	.	CASSLTPLRTDTQYF	TGTGCCAGCAGCTTAACGCCCCTACGCACAGATACGCAGTATTTT
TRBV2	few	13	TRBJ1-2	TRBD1	CASSRDRRSGYTF	TGTGCCAGCAGTCGGGACAGGAGGTCGGGCTACACCTTC
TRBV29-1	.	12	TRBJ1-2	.	CSVAGGRGGYTF	TGCAGCGTTGCGGGGGGGCGAGGTGGCTACACCTTC
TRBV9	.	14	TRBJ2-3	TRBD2	CASSERTSGYTQYF	TGTGCCAGCAGCGAGCGGACTAGCGGTTATACGCAGTATTTT
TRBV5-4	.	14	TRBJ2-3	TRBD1	CASRFQGDTDTQYF	TGTGCCAGCAGATTCCAGGGGGATACAGATACGCAGTATTTT
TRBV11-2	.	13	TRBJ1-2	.	CASSYPGGSGYTF	TGTGCCAGCAGCTACCCGGGGGGGAGTGGCTACACCTTC
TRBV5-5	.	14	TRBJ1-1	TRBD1	CASVSQGAYTEAFF	TGTGCCAGCGTAAGTCAGGGGGCGTACACTGAAGCTTTCTTT
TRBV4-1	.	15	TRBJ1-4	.	CASSQDRGLAEKLFF	TGCGCCAGCAGCCAAGATCGGGGACTTGCCGAAAAACTGTTTTTT
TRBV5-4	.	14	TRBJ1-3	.	CASSLAERGNTIYF	TGTGCCAGCAGCTTGGCGGAGAGGGGAAACACCATATATTTT
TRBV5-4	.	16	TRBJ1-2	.	CASSAGSAVEVGGYTF	TGTGCCAGCAGCGCGGGGAGCGCGGTAGAGGTTGGCGGCTACACCTTC
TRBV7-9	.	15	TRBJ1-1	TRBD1	CASSLARDSDTEAFF	TGTGCCAGCAGCTTAGCCCGGGACAGCGACACTGAAGCTTTCTTT
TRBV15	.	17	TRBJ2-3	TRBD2	CATSRSLAGGLGDTQYF	TGTGCCACCAGCAGATCTCTAGCGGGGGGGCTCGGAGATACGCAGTATTTT
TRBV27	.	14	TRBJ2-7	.	CASSRGTATYEQYF	TGTGCCAGCAGTCGCGGGACGGCCACCTACGAGCAGTACTTC
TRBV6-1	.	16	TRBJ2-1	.	CASSAGQTLAYNEQFF	TGTGCCAGCAGTGCCGGACAGACTTTAGCCTACAATGAGCAGTTCTTC
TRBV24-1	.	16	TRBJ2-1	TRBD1	CATSDSGQGSYNEQFF	TGTGCCACCAGTGATTCGGGACAGGGCTCCTACAATGAGCAGTTCTTC
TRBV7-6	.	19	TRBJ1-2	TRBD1	CASSLYASGQGVINYGYTF	TGTGCCAGCAGCTTATATGCATCGGGACAGGGAGTAATAAACTATGGCTACACCTTC
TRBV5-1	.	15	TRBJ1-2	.	CASSLDPGVNYGYTF	TGCGCCAGCAGCTTGGACCCGGGGGTAAACTATGGCTACACCTTC
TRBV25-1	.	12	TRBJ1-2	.	CASSEYMRGYTF	TGTGCCAGCAGTGAATATATGAGGGGGTACACCTTC
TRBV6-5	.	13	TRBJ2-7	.	CASGRGGTVEQYF	TGTGCCAGCGGGAGGGGGGGGACCGTCGAGCAGTACTTC
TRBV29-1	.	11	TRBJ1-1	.	CSVDDGAEAFF	TGCAGCGTTGATGATGGAGCTGAAGCTTTCTTT
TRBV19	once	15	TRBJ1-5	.	CASSISAQGDQPQHF	TGTGCCAGTAGTATTAGTGCGCAGGGTGATCAGCCCCAGCATTTT
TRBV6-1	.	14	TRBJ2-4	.	CASSEFEAKNTQHF	TGTGCCAGCAGTGAATTTGAGGCCAAAAACACTCAGCACTTC
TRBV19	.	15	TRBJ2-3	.	CASSPLAPGTDTQYF	TGTGCCAGTAGTCCTCTAGCGCCCGGCACAGATACGCAGTATTTT
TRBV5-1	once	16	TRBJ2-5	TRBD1	CASIPTGTGGVETQYF	TGCGCCAGCATCCCTACCGGGACAGGGGGCGTTGAGACCCAGTACTTC
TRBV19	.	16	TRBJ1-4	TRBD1	CASSKGGREVVEKLFF	TGTGCCAGTAGCAAAGGGGGCAGGGAAGTTGTCGAAAAACTGTTTTTT
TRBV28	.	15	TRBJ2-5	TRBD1	CASSLGGTGWETQYF	TGTGCCAGCAGTTTAGGGGGGACAGGGTGGGAGACCCAGTACTTC
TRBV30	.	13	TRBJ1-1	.	CAWAGQGNTEAFF	TGTGCCTGGGCGGGGCAGGGGAACACTGAAGCTTTCTTT
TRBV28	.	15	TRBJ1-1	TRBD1	CASGDYRGLNTEAFF	TGTGCCAGCGGGGATTACAGGGGCCTGAACACTGAAGCTTTCTTT
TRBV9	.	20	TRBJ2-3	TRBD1	CASRSGDPPGQGKITDTQYF	TGTGCCAGCAGATCAGGCGACCCCCCGGGACAGGGTAAAATCACAGATACGCAGTATTTT
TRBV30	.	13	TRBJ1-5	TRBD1	CACSNRGHQPQHF	TGTGCCTGCTCCAACAGGGGACATCAGCCCCAGCATTTT
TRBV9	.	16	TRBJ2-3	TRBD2	CASSVDVAGGFDTQYF	TGTGCCAGCAGCGTAGATGTAGCGGGGGGGTTTGATACGCAGTATTTT
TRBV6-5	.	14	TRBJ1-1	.	CASRPGHPNTEAFF	TGTGCCAGCAGACCGGGACACCCGAACACTGAAGCTTTCTTT
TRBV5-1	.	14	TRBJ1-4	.	CASRAGGAPEKLFF	TGCGCCAGCAGGGCGGGGGGGGCCCCTGAAAAACTGTTTTTT
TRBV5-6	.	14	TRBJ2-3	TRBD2	CASSLVASGNTQYF	TGTGCCAGCAGCTTGGTAGCTAGCGGGAATACGCAGTATTTT
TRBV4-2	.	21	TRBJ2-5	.	CASSQEVGAGGQIQYQETQYF	TGTGCCAGCAGCCAAGAAGTGGGCGCAGGGGGGCAAATACAGTACCAAGAGACCCAGTACTTC
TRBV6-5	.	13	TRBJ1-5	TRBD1	CASRDRGNQPQHF	TGTGCCAGCAGAGACAGGGGGAATCAGCCCCAGCATTTT
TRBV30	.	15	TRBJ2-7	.	CAWTKRDGSSYEQYF	TGTGCCTGGACCAAACGAGACGGGAGCTCCTACGAGCAGTACTTC
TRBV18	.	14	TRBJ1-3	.	CASSPRFPADTIYF	TGTGCCAGCTCACCACGATTCCCGGCGGACACCATATATTTT
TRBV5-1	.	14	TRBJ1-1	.	CASSLQFSNTEAFF	TGCGCCAGCAGCCTACAGTTTTCGAACACTGAAGCTTTCTTT
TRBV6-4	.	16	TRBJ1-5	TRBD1	CASSDTRDRGFQPQHF	TGTGCCAGCAGTGACACAAGGGACAGGGGGTTTCAGCCCCAGCATTTT
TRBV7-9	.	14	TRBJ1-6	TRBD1	CASSQTGGGSPLHF	TGTGCCAGCAGCCAGACAGGGGGTGGTTCACCCCTCCACTTT